This T cell receptor (beta chain) was recorded in a study of blood T cell repertoires in COVID-19. Clones were sequenced by immunoSEQ multiplex PCR, and TCRdb holds only the in-frame ones, with some missing. Of nearly 110,000 clones in the sample, approximately 88% were seen once. About this clone: Its ends do not fully match the called genes, so a read error is possible.

Germline assignment: CDR1 SGHNT and CDR2 YENEEA. The CDR3 is made up of 14 amino acids. This chain links TRBV11-3 with TRBJ1-3; no firm D call. The clonotype comes from a human donor in a cohort sampled during active COVID-19. The specimen was peripheral blood. The CDR3 DNA reads TGTGCCAGCAGCTTAGAGGTGCCGGGAAGCACCATATATTTT. It codes for CASSLEVPGSTIYF.